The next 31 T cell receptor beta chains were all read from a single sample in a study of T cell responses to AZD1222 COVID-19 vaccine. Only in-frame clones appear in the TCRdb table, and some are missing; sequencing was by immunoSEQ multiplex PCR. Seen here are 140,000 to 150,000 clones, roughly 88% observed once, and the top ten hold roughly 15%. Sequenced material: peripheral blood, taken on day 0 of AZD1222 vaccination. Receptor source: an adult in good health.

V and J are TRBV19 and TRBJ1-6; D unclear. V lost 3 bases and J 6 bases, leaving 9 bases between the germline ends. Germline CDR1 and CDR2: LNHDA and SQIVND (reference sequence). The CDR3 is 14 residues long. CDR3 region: CASSMKRANSPLHF. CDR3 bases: TGTGCCAGTAGTATGAAACGGGCTAATTCACCCCTCCACTTT.

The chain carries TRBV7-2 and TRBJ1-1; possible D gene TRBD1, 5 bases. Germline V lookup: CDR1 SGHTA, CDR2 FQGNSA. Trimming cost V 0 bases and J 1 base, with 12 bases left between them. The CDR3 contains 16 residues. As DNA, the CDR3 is TGTGCCAGCAGCTTAGCTGATGGGCAGGGGAACACTGAAGCTTTCTTT. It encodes CASSLADGQGNTEAFF.

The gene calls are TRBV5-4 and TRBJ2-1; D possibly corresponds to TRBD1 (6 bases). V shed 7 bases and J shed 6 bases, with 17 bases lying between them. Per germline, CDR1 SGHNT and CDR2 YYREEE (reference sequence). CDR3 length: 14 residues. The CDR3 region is CASGEEGGGNEQFF. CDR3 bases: TGTGCCAGCGGTGAGGAAGGGGGTGGCAATGAGCAGTTCTTC.

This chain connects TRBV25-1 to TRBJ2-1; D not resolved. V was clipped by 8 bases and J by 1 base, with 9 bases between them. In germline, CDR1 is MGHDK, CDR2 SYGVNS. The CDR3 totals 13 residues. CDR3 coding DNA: TGTGCCAGCGGCCGGGCATCCTACAATGAGCAGTTCTTC. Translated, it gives CASGRASYNEQFF.

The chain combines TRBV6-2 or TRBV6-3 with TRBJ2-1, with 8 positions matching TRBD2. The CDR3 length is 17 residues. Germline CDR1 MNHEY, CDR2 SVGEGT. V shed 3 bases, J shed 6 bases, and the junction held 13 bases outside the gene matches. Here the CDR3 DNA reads TGTGCCAGCAGTTATCGCGGCGGGGGGTCCCCATTCAATGAGCAGTTCTTC. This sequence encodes CASSYRGGGSPFNEQFF.

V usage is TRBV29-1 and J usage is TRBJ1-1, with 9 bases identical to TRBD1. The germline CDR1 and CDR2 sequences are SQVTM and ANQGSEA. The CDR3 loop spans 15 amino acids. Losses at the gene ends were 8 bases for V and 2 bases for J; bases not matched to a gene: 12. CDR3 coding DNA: TGCAGCTTCACGAAAAACAGGGGGCGCAACACTGAAGCTTTCTTT. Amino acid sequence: CSFTKNRGRNTEAFF.

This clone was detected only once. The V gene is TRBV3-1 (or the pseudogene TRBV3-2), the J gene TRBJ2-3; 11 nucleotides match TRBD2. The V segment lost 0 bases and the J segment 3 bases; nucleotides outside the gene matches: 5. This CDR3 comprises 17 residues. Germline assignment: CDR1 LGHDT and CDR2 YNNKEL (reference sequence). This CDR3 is CASSQEKGLAATDTQYF. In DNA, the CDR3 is TGTGCCAGCAGCCAAGAGAAGGGACTAGCGGCGACAGATACGCAGTATTTT.

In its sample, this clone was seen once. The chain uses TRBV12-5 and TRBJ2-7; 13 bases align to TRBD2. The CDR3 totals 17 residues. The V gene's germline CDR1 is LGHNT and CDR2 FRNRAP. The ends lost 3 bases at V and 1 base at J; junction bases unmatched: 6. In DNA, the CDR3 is TGTGCTAGTGGTTTTGCCCGGACTAGCGGGGGTTCCTACGAGCAGTACTTC. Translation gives CASGFARTSGGSYEQYF.

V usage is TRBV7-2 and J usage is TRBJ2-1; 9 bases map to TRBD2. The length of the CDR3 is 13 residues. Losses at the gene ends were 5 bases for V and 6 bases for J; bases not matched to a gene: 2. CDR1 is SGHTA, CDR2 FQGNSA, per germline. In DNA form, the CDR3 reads TGTGCCAGCAGCCGCGGGGGGGCCAATGAGCAGTTCTTC. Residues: CASSRGGANEQFF.

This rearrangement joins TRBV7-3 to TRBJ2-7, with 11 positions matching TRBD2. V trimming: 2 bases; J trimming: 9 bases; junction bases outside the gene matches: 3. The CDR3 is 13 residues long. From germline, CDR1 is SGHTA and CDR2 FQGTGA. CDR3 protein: CASSLGLAGLQYF. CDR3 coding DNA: TGTGCCAGCAGCTTAGGACTAGCGGGCTTGCAGTACTTC.

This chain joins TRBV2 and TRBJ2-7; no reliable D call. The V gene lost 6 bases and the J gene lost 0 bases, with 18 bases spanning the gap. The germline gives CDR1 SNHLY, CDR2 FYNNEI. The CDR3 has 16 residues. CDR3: CASSAGFGRGSYEQYF. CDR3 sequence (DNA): TGTGCCAGCAGCGCAGGCTTTGGGCGAGGCTCCTACGAGCAGTACTTC.

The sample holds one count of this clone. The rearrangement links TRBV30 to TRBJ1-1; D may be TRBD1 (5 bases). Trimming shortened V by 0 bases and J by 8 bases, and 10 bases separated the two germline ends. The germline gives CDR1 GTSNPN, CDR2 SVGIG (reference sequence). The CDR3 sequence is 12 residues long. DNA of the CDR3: TGTGCCTGGAGTGTCGGGACCGCCGAAGCTTTCTTT. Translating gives CAWSVGTAEAFF. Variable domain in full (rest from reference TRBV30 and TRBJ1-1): SQTIHQWPATLVQPVGSPLSLECTVEGTSNPNLYWYRQAAGRGLQLLFYSVGIGQISSEVPQNLSASRPQDRQFILSSKKLLLSDSGFYLCAWSVGTAEAFFGQGTRLTVV.

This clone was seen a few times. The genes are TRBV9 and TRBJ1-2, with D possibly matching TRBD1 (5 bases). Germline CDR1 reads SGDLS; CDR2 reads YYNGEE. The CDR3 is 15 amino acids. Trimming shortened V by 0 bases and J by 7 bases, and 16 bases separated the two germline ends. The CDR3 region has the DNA TGTGCCAGCAGCGTAGCTACAGGCGGTTGGAGTGGCTACACCTTC. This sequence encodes CASSVATGGWSGYTF.

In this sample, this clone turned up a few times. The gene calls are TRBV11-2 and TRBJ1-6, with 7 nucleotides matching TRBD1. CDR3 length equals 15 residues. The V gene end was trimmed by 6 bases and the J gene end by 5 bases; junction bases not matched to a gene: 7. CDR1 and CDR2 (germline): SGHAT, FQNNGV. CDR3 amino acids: CASRRGTANNSPLHF. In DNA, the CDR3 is TGTGCCAGCAGACGCGGGACAGCTAATAATTCACCCCTCCACTTT.

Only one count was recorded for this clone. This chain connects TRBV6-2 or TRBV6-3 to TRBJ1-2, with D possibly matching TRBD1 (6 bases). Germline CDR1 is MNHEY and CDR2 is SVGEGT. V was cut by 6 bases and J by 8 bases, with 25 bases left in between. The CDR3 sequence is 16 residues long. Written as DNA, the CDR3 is TGTGCCAGCAGCGACCCCGTGACAGGTTTCAATGCCGGCTACACCTTC. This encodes CASSDPVTGFNAGYTF.

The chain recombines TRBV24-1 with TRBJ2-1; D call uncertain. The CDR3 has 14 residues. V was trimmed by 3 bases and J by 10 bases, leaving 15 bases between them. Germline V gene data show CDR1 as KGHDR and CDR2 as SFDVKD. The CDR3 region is CATSDPTREWEQFF. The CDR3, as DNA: TGTGCCACCAGTGATCCGACCCGAGAGTGGGAGCAGTTCTTC.

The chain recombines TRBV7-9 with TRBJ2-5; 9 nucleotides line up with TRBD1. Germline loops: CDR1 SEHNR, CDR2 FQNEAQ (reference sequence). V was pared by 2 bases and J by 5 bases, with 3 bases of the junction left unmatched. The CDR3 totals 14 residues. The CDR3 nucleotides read TGTGCCAGCAGCTTACAACAGGGGGCCGAGACCCAGTACTTC. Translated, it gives CASSLQQGAETQYF.

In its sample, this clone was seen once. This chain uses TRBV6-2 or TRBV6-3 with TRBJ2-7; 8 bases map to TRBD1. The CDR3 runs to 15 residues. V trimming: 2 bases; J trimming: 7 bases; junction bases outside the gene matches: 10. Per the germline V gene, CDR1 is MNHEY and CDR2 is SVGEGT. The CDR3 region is CASSYPGTGVREQYF. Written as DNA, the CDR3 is TGTGCCAGCAGTTACCCCGGGACAGGTGTGCGGGAGCAGTACTTC.

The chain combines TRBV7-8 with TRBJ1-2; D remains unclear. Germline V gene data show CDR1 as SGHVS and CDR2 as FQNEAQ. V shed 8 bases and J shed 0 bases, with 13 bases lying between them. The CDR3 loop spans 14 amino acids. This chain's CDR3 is CASAWRDTNYGYTF. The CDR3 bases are TGTGCCAGCGCCTGGAGAGATACTAACTATGGCTACACCTTC.

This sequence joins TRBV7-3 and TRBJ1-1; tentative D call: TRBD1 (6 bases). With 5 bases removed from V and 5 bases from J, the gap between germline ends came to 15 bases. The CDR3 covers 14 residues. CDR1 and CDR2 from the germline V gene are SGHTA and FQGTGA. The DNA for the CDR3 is TGTGCCAGCAGCCCAACAGGGCCTGAAACTGAAGCTTTCTTT. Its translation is CASSPTGPETEAFF.

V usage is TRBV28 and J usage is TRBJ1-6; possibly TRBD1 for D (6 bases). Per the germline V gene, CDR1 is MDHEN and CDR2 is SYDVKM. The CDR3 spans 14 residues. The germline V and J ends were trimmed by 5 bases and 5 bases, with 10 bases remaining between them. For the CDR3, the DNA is TGTGCCAGCAGTCGGACAGAAAATAATTCACCCCTCCACTTT. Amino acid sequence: CASSRTENNSPLHF. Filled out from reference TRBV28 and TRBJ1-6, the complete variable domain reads DVKVTQSSRYLVKRTGEKVFLECVQDMDHENMFWYRQDPGLGLRLIYFSYDVKMKEKGDIPEGYSVSREKKERFSLILESASTNQTSMYLCASSRTENNSPLHFGNGTRLTVT.

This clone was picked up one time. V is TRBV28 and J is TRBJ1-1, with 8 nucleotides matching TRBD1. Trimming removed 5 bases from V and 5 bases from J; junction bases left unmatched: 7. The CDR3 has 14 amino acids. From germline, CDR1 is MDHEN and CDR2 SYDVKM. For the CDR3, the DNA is TGTGCCAGCAGTCCAGGGGGCCGGGGGACTGAAGCTTTCTTT. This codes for CASSPGGRGTEAFF.

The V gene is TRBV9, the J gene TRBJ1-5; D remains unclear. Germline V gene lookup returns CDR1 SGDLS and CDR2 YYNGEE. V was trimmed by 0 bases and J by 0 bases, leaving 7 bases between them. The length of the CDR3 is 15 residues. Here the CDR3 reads CASSVGVNSNQPQHF. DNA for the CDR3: TGTGCCAGCAGCGTAGGCGTGAATAGCAATCAGCCCCAGCATTTT.

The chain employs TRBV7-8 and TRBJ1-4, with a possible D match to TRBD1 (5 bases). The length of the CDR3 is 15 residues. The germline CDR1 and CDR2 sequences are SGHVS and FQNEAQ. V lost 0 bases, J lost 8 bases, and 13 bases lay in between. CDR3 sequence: CASSLAGTNREKLFF. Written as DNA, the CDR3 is TGTGCCAGCAGCTTAGCCGGGACCAACCGGGAAAAACTGTTTTTT.

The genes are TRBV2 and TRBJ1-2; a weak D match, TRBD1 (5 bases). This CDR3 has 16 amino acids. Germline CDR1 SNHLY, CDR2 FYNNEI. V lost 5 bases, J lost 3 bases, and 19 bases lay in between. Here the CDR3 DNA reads TGTGCCAGCAGTCCTCCCTTCGGGGCCGGTCACTATGGCTACACCTTC. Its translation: CASSPPFGAGHYGYTF.

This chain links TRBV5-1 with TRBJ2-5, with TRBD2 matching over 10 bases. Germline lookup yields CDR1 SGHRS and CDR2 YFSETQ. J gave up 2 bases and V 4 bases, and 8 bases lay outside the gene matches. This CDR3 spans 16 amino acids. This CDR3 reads CASSTLGTSDQETQYF. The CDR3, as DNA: TGCGCCAGCAGCACCCTCGGGACTAGCGATCAAGAGACCCAGTACTTC.

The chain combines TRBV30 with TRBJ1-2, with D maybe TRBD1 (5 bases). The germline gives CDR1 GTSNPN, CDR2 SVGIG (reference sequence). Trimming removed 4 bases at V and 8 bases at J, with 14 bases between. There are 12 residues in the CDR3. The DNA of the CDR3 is TGTGCCTGGAATCAGGGACCGGACGGCTACACCTTC. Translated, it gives CAWNQGPDGYTF.

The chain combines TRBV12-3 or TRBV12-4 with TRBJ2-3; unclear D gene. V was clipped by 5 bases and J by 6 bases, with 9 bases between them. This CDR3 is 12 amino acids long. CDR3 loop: CASSPLRDTQYF. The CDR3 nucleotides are TGTGCCAGCAGTCCTTTGAGGGATACGCAGTATTTT.

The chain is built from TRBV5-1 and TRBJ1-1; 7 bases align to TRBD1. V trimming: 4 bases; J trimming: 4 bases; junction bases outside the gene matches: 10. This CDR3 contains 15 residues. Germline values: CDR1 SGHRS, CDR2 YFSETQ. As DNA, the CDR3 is TGCGCCAGCAGCCCCGGACGAGGGACAGTCACTGAAGCTTTCTTT. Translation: CASSPGRGTVTEAFF.

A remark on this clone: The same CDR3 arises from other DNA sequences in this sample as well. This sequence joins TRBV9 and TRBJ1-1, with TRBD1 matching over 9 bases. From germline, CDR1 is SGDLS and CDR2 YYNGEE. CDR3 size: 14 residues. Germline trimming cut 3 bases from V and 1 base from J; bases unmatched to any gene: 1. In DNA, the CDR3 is TGTGCCAGCAGCGCGGGACAGGGGAACACTGAAGCTTTCTTT. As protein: CASSAGQGNTEAFF.

The CDR3 DNA follows: TGTGCCTTAAAGAGCTCCTATAATTCACCCCTCCACTTT. Its translation: CALKSSYNSPLHF. The chain uses TRBV11-3 and TRBJ1-6; D not certain. CDR3 length: 13 residues. V was shortened by 11 bases and J by 0 bases, with 8 bases between the two germline ends. From germline, CDR1 is SGHNT and CDR2 YENEEA.